This T cell receptor beta chain was profiled in a study of beta chain features in type 1 diabetes. Points from the study as a whole: Within patients, naive, central memory and Treg TCRB repertoires seemed more similar than within healthy donors. Shorter templates might be favored by PCR, equally in patients and controls. Patients with Type 1 diabetes showed moderately but significantly shorter TCRB CDR3s in all four CD4+ subsets.

TCRB transcripts that were expressed got sequenced, as all of the isolated RNA had been reverse transcribed. TCRdb's copy holds only in-frame clones and misses some; the assay was immunoSEQ multiplex PCR. This repertoire shows some 300,000 clones, under 8.5% found once; its top ten account for under 1.3%. V lost 1 base and J 10 bases, leaving 16 bases between the germline ends. The germline gives CDR1 SGHTA, CDR2 FQGNSA. This CDR3 has 14 amino acids. This clone showed up many times. Its specificity is unknown. The receptor was derived from a woman aged 18-29 years in good health. The V and J genes are TRBV7-2 and TRBJ2-5; tentative D call: TRBD2 (5 bases). Input material: central memory CD4+ T cells from blood. The CDR3 loop is CASSLEVAQRFQYF. The CDR3 DNA is TGTGCCAGCAGCTTAGAGGTAGCGCAGCGCTTCCAGTACTTC.